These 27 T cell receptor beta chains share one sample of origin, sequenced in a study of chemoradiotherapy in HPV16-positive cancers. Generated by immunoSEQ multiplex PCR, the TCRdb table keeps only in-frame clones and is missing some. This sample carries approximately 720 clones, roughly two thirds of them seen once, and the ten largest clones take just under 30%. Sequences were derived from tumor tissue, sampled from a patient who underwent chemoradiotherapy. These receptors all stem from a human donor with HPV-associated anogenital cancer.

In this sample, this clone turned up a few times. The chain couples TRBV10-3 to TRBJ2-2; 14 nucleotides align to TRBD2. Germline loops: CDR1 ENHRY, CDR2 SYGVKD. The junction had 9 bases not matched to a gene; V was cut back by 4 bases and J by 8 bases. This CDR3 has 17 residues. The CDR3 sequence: CAISVTSGGGSLGELFF. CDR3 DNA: TGTGCCATCAGTGTGACTAGCGGGGGGGGTTCCCTAGGGGAGCTGTTTTTT.

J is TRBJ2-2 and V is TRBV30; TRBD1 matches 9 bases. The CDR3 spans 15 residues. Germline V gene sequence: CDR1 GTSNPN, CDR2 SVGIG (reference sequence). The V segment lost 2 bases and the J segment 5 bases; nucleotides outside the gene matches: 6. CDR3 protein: CAWSHRDRVTGELFF. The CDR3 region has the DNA TGTGCCTGGAGTCACCGGGACAGGGTGACCGGGGAGCTGTTTTTT.

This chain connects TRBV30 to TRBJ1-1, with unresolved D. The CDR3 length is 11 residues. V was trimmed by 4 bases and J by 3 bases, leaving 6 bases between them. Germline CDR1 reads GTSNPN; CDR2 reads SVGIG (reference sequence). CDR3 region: CAWNQYTEAFF. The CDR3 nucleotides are TGTGCCTGGAATCAGTACACTGAAGCTTTCTTT.

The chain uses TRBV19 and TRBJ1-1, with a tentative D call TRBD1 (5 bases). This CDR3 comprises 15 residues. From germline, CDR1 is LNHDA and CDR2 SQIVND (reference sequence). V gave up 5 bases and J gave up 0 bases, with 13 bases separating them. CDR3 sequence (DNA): TGTGCCAGTAGTCCCCGGGGGAACCTGAACACTGAAGCTTTCTTT. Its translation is CASSPRGNLNTEAFF.

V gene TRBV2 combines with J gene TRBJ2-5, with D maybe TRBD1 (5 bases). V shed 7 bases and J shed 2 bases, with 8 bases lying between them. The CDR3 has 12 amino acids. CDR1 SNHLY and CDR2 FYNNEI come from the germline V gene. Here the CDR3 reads CASTGWQETQYF. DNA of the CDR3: TGTGCCAGCACAGGGTGGCAAGAGACCCAGTACTTC.

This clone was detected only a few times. The CDR3 DNA is TGTGCCAGCCCCCCTACCGGACAGCAATCCTTTAACACTGAAGCTTTCTTT. Residues: CASPPTGQQSFNTEAFF. The chain uses TRBV9 and TRBJ1-1, with a possible D match to TRBD1 (6 bases). Trimming stripped 7 bases from V and 2 bases from J, with 24 bases between. The CDR3 contains 17 residues. Looked up from germline, CDR1 is SGDLS and CDR2 is YYNGEE.

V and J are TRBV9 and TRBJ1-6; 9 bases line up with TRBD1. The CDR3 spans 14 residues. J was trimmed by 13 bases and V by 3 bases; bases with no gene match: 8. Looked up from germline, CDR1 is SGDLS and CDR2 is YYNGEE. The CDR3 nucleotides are TGTGCCAGCAGCGAGGGACAGGGAGCCTCCCCCCTCCACTTT. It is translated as CASSEGQGASPLHF.

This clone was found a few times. CDR3 coding DNA: TGTGCCAGCAGTCCTGAGGGCAGGGGGCGCTTAGGCTATGGCTACACCTTC. Residues: CASSPEGRGRLGYGYTF. The rearrangement links TRBV28 to TRBJ1-2; 8 nucleotides line up with TRBD1. The CDR3 is 17 residues long. CDR1 and CDR2 (germline): MDHEN, SYDVKM. The V gene end was trimmed by 5 bases and the J gene end by 4 bases; junction bases not matched to a gene: 15.

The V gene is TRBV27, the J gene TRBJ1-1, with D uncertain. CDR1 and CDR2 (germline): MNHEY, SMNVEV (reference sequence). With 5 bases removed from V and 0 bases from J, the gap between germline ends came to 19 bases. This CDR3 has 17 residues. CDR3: CASSPLGPLPVNTEAFF. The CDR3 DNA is TGTGCCAGCAGTCCCCTGGGTCCACTCCCCGTGAACACTGAAGCTTTCTTT.

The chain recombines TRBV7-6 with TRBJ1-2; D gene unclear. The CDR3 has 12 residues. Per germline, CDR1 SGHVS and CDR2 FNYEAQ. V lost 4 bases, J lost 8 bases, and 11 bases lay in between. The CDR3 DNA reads TGTGCCAGCAGCTCTGATACTCGGGGCTACACCTTC. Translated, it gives CASSSDTRGYTF.

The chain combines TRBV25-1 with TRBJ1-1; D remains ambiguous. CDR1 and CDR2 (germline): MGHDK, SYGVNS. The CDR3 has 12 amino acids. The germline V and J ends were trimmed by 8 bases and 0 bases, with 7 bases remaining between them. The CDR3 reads CASGSLNTEAFF. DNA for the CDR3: TGTGCCAGCGGATCTCTGAACACTGAAGCTTTCTTT.

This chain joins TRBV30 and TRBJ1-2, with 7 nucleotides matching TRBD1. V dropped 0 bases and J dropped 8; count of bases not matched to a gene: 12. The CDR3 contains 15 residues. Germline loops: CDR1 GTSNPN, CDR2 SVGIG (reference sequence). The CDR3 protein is CAWSVQGAGGAGYTF. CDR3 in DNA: TGTGCCTGGAGTGTACAAGGGGCAGGGGGGGCGGGCTACACCTTC.

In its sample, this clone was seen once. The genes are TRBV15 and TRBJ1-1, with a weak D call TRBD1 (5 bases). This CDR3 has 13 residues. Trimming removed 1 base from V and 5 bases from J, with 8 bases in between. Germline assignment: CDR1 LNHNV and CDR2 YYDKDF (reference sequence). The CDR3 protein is CATSRGGGTEAFF. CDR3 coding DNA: TGTGCCACCAGCAGAGGCGGGGGTACTGAAGCTTTCTTT.

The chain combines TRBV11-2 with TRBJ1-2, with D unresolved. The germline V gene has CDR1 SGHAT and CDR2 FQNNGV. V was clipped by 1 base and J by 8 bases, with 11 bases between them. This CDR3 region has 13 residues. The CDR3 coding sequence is TGTGCCAGCAGCTTAGCGTACAGAGGGGGCTACACCTTC. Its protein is CASSLAYRGGYTF.

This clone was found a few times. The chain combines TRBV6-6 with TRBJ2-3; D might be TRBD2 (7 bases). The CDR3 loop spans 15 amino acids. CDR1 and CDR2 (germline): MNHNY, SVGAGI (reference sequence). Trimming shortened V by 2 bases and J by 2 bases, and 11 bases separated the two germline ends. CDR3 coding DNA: TGTGCCAGCAGTTACGGGGGGGCACCCACAGATACGCAGTATTTT. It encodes CASSYGGAPTDTQYF.

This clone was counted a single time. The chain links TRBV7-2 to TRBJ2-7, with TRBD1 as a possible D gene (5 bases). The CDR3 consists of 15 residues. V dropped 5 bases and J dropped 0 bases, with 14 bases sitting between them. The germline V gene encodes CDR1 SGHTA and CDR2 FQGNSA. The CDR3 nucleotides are TGTGCCAGCAGCCCCTGGACACCGTACTCCTACGAGCAGTACTTC. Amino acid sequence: CASSPWTPYSYEQYF.

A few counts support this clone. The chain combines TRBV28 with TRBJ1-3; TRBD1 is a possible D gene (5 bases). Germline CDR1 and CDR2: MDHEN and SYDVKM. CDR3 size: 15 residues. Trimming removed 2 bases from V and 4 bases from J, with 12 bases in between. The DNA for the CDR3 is TGTGCCAGCAGTTTAGCTCTGGGGGAAGGAAACACCATATATTTT. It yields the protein CASSLALGEGNTIYF.

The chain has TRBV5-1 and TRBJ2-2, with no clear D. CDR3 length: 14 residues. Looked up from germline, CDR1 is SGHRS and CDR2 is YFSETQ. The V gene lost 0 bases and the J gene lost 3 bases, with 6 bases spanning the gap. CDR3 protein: CASSLVGYTGELFF. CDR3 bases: TGCGCCAGCAGCTTGGTGGGTTACACCGGGGAGCTGTTTTTT.

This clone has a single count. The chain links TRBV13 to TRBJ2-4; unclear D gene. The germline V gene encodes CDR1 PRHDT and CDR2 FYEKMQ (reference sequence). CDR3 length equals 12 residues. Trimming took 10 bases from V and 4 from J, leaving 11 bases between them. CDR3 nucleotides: TGTGCCACCTCCCCCGAGAAAAACATTCAGTACTTC. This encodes CATSPEKNIQYF.

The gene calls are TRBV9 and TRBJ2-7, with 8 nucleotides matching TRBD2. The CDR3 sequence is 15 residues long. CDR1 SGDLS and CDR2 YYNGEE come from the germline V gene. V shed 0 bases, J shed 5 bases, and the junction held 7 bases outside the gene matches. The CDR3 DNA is TGTGCCAGCAGCGTAGAGGGTAGCGGGGCCCACGAGCAGTACTTC. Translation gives CASSVEGSGAHEQYF. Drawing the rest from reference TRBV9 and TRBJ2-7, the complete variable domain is DSGVTQTPKHLITATGQRVTLRCSPRSGDLSVYWYQQSLDQGLQFLIQYYNGEERAKGNILERFSAQQFPDLHSELNLSSLELGDSALYFCASSVEGSGAHEQYFGPGTRLTVT.

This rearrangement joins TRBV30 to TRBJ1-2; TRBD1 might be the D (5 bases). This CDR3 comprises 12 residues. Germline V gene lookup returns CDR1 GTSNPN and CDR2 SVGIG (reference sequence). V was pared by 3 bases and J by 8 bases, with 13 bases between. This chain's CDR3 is CAWRTGTLGYTF. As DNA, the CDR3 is TGTGCCTGGAGAACCGGGACTTTAGGCTACACCTTC.

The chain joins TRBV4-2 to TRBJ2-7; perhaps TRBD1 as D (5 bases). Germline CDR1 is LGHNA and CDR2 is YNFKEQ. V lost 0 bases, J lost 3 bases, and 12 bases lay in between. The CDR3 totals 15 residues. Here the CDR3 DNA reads TGTGCCAGCAGCCAAGATTACGACAGTTACTACGAGCAGTACTTC. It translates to CASSQDYDSYYEQYF.

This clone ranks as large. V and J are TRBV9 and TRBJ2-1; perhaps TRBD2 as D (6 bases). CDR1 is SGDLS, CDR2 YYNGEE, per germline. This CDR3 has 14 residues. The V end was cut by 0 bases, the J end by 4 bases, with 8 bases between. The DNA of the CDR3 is TGTGCCAGCAGCGTAGCGGGGGAGTACAATGAGCAGTTCTTC. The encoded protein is CASSVAGEYNEQFF.

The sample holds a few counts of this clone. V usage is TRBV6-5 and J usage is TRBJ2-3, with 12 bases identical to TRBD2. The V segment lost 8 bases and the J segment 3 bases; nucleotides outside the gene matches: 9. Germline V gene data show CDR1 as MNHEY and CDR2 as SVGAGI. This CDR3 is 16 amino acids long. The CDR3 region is CASAYSSGGATDTQYF. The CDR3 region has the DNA TGTGCCAGCGCTTACTCTAGCGGGGGGGCAACAGATACGCAGTATTTT.

The CDR3 DNA reads TGTGCCAGCAGTGGTTCCAGGGTTGGTAATGAGCAGTTCTTC. Its translation: CASSGSRVGNEQFF. The chain is built from TRBV2 and TRBJ2-1; D is perhaps TRBD1 (5 bases). CDR3 length equals 14 residues. With 4 bases removed from V and 7 bases from J, the gap between germline ends came to 14 bases. Germline V lookup: CDR1 SNHLY, CDR2 FYNNEI. The full variable domain, in which reference TRBV2 and TRBJ2-1 provide the parts outside the CDR3, is EPEVTQTPSHQVTQMGQEVILRCVPISNHLYFYWYRQILGQKVEFLVSFYNNEISEKSEIFDDQFSVERPDGSNFTLKIRSTKLEDSAMYFCASSGSRVGNEQFFGPGTRLTVL.

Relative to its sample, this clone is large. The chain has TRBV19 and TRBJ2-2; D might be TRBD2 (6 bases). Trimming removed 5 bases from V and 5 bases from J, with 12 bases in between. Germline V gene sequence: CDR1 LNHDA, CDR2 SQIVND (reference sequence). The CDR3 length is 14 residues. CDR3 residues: CASSWDFATGELFF. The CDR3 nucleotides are TGTGCCAGTAGTTGGGACTTCGCGACCGGGGAGCTGTTTTTT.

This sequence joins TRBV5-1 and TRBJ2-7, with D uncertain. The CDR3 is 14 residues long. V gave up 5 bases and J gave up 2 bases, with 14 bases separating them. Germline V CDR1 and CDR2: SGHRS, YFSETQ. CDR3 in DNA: TGCGCCAGCAGTGAAGGTTGGGCCACCTACGAGCAGTACTTC. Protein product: CASSEGWATYEQYF.